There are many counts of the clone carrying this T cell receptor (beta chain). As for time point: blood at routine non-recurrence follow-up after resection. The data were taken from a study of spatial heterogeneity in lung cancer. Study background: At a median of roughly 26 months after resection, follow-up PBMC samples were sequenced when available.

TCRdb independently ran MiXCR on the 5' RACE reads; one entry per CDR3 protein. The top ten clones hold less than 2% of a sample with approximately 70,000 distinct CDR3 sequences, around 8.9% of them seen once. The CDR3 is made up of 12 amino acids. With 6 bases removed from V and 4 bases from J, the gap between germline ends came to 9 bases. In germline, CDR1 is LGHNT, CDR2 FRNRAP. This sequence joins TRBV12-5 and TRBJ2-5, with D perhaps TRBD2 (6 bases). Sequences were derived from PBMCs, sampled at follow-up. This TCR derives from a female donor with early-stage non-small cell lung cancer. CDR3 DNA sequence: TGTGCTAGTGGGCTGGAGGGAGAGACCCAGTACTTC. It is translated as CASGLEGETQYF.